This T cell receptor beta chain was recovered during a study of blood T cell repertoires in COVID-19. Background on the study: COVID-19 samples, acute and convalescent, were from the United States, Italy and Spain.

The CDR3 loop spans 12 amino acids. The germline V gene has CDR1 MNHEY and CDR2 SVGEGT. V gave up 5 bases and J gave up 7 bases, with 10 bases separating them. As processed by the authors: Cell counts per sample came from amplifying reference gene primers. Repertoires were generated with immunoSEQ multiplex PCR, while TCRdb's copy carries only in-frame clones and drops some. V and J calls and clone size are those listed in that table; D and trimming were worked out from the DNA. The sample carries approximately 140,000 clones, about 80% recorded once. The sample taken for sequencing was peripheral blood. This chain uses TRBV6-2 or TRBV6-3 with TRBJ2-3; D is uncertain. The source of this sequence is a human donor in a cohort sampled during active COVID-19. CDR3 in amino acids: CASSVGGNTQYF. CDR3 in DNA: TGTGCCAGCAGTGTCGGCGGCAATACGCAGTATTTT.